These 13 T cell receptor beta chains came from one sample sequenced in a study of graft-versus-host responses after intestinal transplantation. TCRdb keeps only in-frame clones here, not all; method: immunoSEQ multiplex PCR. This sample carries about 39,000 clones, 85% to 95% of them seen once, and the ten largest clones take roughly 23%. No antigen is known for these receptors. The sequencing here drew on unstimulated CD8+ T cells sorted from spleen or lymph node cells, taken before transplant. The receptors shown here come from a human donor who was the organ donor for an intestinal transplant.

The CDR3 DNA follows: TGTGCCAGCAGCTTTACAACAGGGTTTTTCTACGAGCAGTACTTC. Amino acids: CASSFTTGFFYEQYF. This rearrangement joins TRBV7-2 to TRBJ2-5; weak D call: TRBD1 (6 bases). The J call may not be correct, given that the DNA end is closer to TRBJ2-7. There are 15 residues in the CDR3. The germline gives CDR1 SGHTA, CDR2 FQGNSA.

The chain links TRBV2 to TRBJ2-5, with 9 bases aligning to TRBD1. The CDR3 is 16 residues long. J lost 5 bases, V lost 8 bases, and 15 bases had no gene match. The germline V gene encodes CDR1 SNHLY and CDR2 FYNNEI. The chain's CDR3 is CASGTGGRPRRETQYF. CDR3 in DNA: TGTGCCAGCGGCACAGGGGGCCGGCCCAGACGGGAGACCCAGTACTTC.

V usage is TRBV7-6 and J usage is TRBJ2-3; D unclear. The CDR3 is 16 amino acids. V was trimmed by 2 bases and J by 2 bases, leaving 14 bases between them. Germline CDR1 SGHVS, CDR2 FNYEAQ. The CDR3: CASSLSPWAVTDTQYF. Here the CDR3 DNA reads TGTGCCAGCAGCTTATCCCCCTGGGCCGTCACAGATACGCAGTATTTT.

In DNA, the CDR3 is TGTGCCAGCAGCGTAGGTGAGCGGGAGGCCCAGGAGACCCAGTACTTC. It encodes CASSVGEREAQETQYF. The genes are TRBV9 and TRBJ2-5, with 9 bases fitting TRBD2. CDR3 length: 16 residues. V gave up 0 bases and J gave up 5 bases; unmatched junction bases: 8. Germline V CDR1 and CDR2: SGDLS, YYNGEE.

The gene calls are TRBV5-4 and TRBJ1-1, with TRBD1 identical over 7 bases. Germline V gene sequence: CDR1 SGHNT, CDR2 YYREEE (reference sequence). V gave up 4 bases and J gave up 7 bases; unmatched junction bases: 7. This CDR3 region has 13 residues. The CDR3 region has the DNA TGTGCCAGCAGCCGGATTCGGACAGGTGAAGCTTTCTTT. Translated: CASSRIRTGEAFF.

CDR3 in amino acids: CASSVGNQPQHF. For the CDR3, the DNA is TGTGCCAGCAGTGTAGGCAATCAGCCCCAGCATTTT. This chain connects TRBV25-1 to TRBJ1-5; D not resolved. Germline V gene data show CDR1 as MGHDK and CDR2 as SYGVNS. V lost 4 bases, J lost 2 bases, and 3 bases lay in between. The CDR3 spans 12 residues.

The CDR3 DNA is TGTGCCAGCAGTTACAGGGCGGGAGGCACAGATACGCAGTATTTT. Its protein product is CASSYRAGGTDTQYF. V and J are TRBV6-5 and TRBJ2-3; 7 bases match TRBD2. The CDR3 covers 15 residues. The germline V gene has CDR1 MNHEY and CDR2 SVGAGI. V dropped 2 bases and J dropped 1; count of bases not matched to a gene: 3.

The chain couples TRBV28 to TRBJ1-4; D not resolved. The CDR3 length is 13 residues. The germline V gene has CDR1 MDHEN and CDR2 SYDVKM. V dropped 2 bases and J dropped 8 bases, with 9 bases sitting between them. The CDR3 nucleotides read TGTGCCAGCAGTTTAGGGTGGGGAGAAAAACTGTTTTTT. It is translated as CASSLGWGEKLFF.

The rearrangement joins TRBV13 to TRBJ2-5; 14 bases map to TRBD2. Unmatched junction bases numbered 11, after V lost 3 bases and J lost 2 bases. CDR1 and CDR2 from the germline V gene are PRHDT and FYEKMQ (reference sequence). CDR3 length: 19 residues. CDR3 bases: TGTGCCAGCAGCTTGGGATCAGGACTAGCGGGAGGCAGACAAGAGACCCAGTACTTC. It specifies CASSLGSGLAGGRQETQYF.

The genes are TRBV18 and TRBJ2-1, with TRBD2 as a possible D gene (5 bases). V lost 2 bases and J lost 7, with 12 bases in between. The germline V gene has CDR1 KGHSH and CDR2 LQKENI. The CDR3 runs to 14 residues. This CDR3 reads CASSPGLAVNEQFF. The CDR3 bases are TGTGCCAGCTCACCAGGGCTAGCAGTAAATGAGCAGTTCTTC.

Concerning this clone: A read error may account for a junction end that differs from germline. The genes are TRBV12-5 and TRBJ2-1, with 13 bases matching TRBD2. Germline CDR1 and CDR2: LGHNT and FRNRAP. CDR3 length: 17 residues. The CDR3 bases are TGTGTTAGTGGCTGGACTAGCGGGGGAAGCTCCTACAATGAGCAGTTCTTC. This sequence encodes CVSGWTSGGSSYNEQFF.

Only one count was recorded for this clone. V and J are TRBV19 and TRBJ2-2; weak D call: TRBD2 (5 bases). The CDR3 totals 15 residues. Germline CDR1 LNHDA, CDR2 SQIVND (reference sequence). V lost 4 bases, J lost 4 bases, and 13 bases lay in between. CDR3 DNA sequence: TGTGCCAGTAGTACTAGCTGGTTGGGCACCGGGGAGCTGTTTTTT. Translation: CASSTSWLGTGELFF. Drawing the rest from reference TRBV19 and TRBJ2-2, the complete variable domain is DGGITQSPKYLFRKEGQNVTLSCEQNLNHDAMYWYRQDPGQGLRLIYYSQIVNDFQKGDIAEGYSVSREKKESFPLTVTSAQKNPTAFYLCASSTSWLGTGELFFGEGSRLTVL.

V usage is TRBV19 and J usage is TRBJ1-1; perhaps TRBD1 as D (5 bases). Germline V gene sequence: CDR1 LNHDA, CDR2 SQIVND (reference sequence). V was cut by 3 bases and J by 0 bases, with 11 bases left in between. The CDR3 totals 15 residues. For the CDR3, the DNA is TGTGCCAGTAGTATGGGGCAGCCCATGAACACTGAAGCTTTCTTT. It codes for CASSMGQPMNTEAFF.